Sequencing of this TCR beta chain was carried out in a study of beta chain features in type 1 diabetes. Study-wide findings and caveats: Sequencing the cDNA could make cells with high TCR expression show up more than they should. For Type 1 diabetes patients, all four CD4+ subsets carried TCRB CDR3s that were moderately but significantly shorter. In type 1 diabetes patients, VDJ junctions had fewer insertions; deletions at these junctions were more frequent.

Isolated RNA was reverse transcribed in full, so expressed TCRB transcripts were sequenced. Reads from naive, central memory and regulatory T cell samples averaged approximately 3.7 million. The data were produced by immunoSEQ multiplex PCR, yet TCRdb's version contains in-frame clones alone and is incomplete. The profile shows roughly 150,000 clones, about 9.3% of them singletons. Purity exceeding 98% was reached by all sorted populations. On this clone: Its specificity is unknown.

This TCR was recovered from a man aged 25 to 40 with type 1 diabetes. Sequences were obtained from central memory CD4+ T cells from blood.

CDR3 DNA: TGTGCCAGCAGCGCGGGACAGGGGACCGCAGATACGCAGTATTTT. Amino acids: CASSAGQGTADTQYF. The V call is TRBV7-9, the J call TRBJ2-3, with 10 bases identical to TRBD1. This CDR3 is built from 15 residues. The trim removed 5 bases at V and 4 bases at J, leaving 6 bases unmatched. The germline V gene has CDR1 SEHNR and CDR2 FQNEAQ (reference sequence).